These T cell receptor beta chains were read from a single sample in a study of blood T cell repertoires in COVID-19. Sequencing used immunoSEQ multiplex PCR; TCRdb keeps in-frame clones, though not all of them. The table includes approximately 300,000 clones, 80% to 90% detected once. The sample taken for sequencing was PBMCs or T cells enriched from blood (not recorded which). These receptors came from a woman in her 30s who had recovered from COVID-19. Both conserved end residues are part of each CDR3. A D gene is named only where the DNA matches it firmly. Not every row has a clone size; where given, it reads once, few, many or a size class.

>TRBD2|TRBV5-1|-|TRBJ2-5
TGCGCCAGCAGCTTGGACGGGACTAACCAAGAGACCCAGTACTTC
CASSLDGTNQETQYF
>TRBD1|TRBV6-1|-|TRBJ1-2
TGTGCCAGCAGTGAACAGGGGGGCTATGGCTACACCTTC
CASSEQGGYGYTF
>-|TRBV11-2|-|TRBJ2-2
TGTGCCAGCAGCTTAGAATTAGTCGGCACCGGGGAGCTGTTTTTT
CASSLELVGTGELFF
>TRBD1|TRBV28|-|TRBJ2-3
TGTGCCACCGACAGGGGGATCACAGATACGCAGTATTTT
CATDRGITDTQYF
>TRBD1|TRBV7-8|-|TRBJ1-6
TGTGCCAGCAGCTTATTGACAGGGGATTCACCCCTCCACTTT
CASSLLTGDSPLHF
>-|TRBV6-2/TRBV6-3|once|TRBJ2-3
TGTGCCAGCAGTTATAATGGACTACAACCCAGCACAGATACGCAGTATTTT
CASSYNGLQPSTDTQYF
>TRBD1|TRBV24-1|-|TRBJ2-1
TGTGCCACCAGTGATTTCCGCCCAGGGGGACATGAGCAGTTCTTC
CATSDFRPGGHEQFF
>TRBD1|TRBV30|-|TRBJ1-1
TGTGCCTGGAGTGTCGACAGGGATCGAGCTTTCTTT
CAWSVDRDRAFF
>-|TRBV23-1|-|TRBJ2-2
TGCGCCAGCAGACAGGGCCCGAACACCGGGGAGCTGTTTTTT
CASRQGPNTGELFF
>-|TRBV4-3|-|TRBJ1-5
TGCGCCAGCAGCCAGGGGGCGACAGGCGATCAGCCCCAGCATTTT
CASSQGATGDQPQHF
>-|TRBV3-1/TRBV3-2|-|TRBJ1-3
TGTGCCAGCAGCCAATCCCAGAGGGCTGGAAACACCATATATTTT
CASSQSQRAGNTIYF
>TRBD1|TRBV7-9|-|TRBJ1-3
TGTGCCAGCAGCAAAAAGGGACAGGCGGAAGGAAACACCATATATTTT
CASSKKGQAEGNTIYF
>-|TRBV5-1|-|TRBJ1-4
TGCGCCAGCAGCTCCCTTGGCACAAGTGATGAAAAACTGTTTTTT
CASSSLGTSDEKLFF
>TRBD1|TRBV9|-|TRBJ2-3
TGTGCCAGCAGCGCGGGACAGGGCGGGGATACGCAGTATTTT
CASSAGQGGDTQYF
>-|TRBV24-1|once|TRBJ1-1
TGTGCCACCAGTGATTCAAGGACTACTGAAGCTTTCTTT
CATSDSRTTEAFF
>-|TRBV5-1|-|TRBJ1-5
TGCGCCAGCAGCTTGTGGCCGGGGGACAGCAATCAGCCCCAGCATTTT
CASSLWPGDSNQPQHF
>-|TRBV6-1|-|TRBJ2-7
TGTGCCAGCAGTGAAGCCCTGACAAGCTACGAGCAGTACTTC
CASSEALTSYEQYF
>-|TRBV5-1|-|TRBJ2-7
TGCGCCAGCAGCTTGATGGAGGAGCAGTACTTC
CASSLMEEQYF
>-|TRBV24-1|-|TRBJ1-1
TGTGCCACCAGTGTCCGCCTGCGCATGAACACTGAAGCTTTCTTT
CATSVRLRMNTEAFF
>-|TRBV6-6|-|TRBJ1-6
TGTGCCAGCAGTTTCATATTAAGGGGGAAAGGCTCACCCCTCCACTTT
CASSFILRGKGSPLHF
>-|TRBV2|-|TRBJ2-5
TGTGCCAGCAGTGAGGGCATGCAAGAGACCCAGTACTTC
CASSEGMQETQYF
>-|TRBV6-1|-|TRBJ1-1
TGTGCCAGCAGTGAAGGCAGGGCCGAAGCTTTCTTT
CASSEGRAEAFF
>-|TRBV19|-|TRBJ1-4
TGTGCCAGTAGTATCGGAGAGGCAAAACTGTTTTTT
CASSIGEAKLFF
>TRBD1|TRBV29-1|-|TRBJ1-2
TGCAGCGTTGAAGGGCAGGGGGCAGATGGCTACACCTTC
CSVEGQGADGYTF
>TRBD1|TRBV19|-|TRBJ1-5
TGTGCCAGCTGTTATACAGGGGATGATAGCAATCAGCCCCAGCATTTT
CASCYTGDDSNQPQHF
>-|TRBV11-3|-|TRBJ2-2
TGTGCCAGCAGCTTAGATGGGTTCGGGTATAACACCGGGGAGCTGTTTTTT
CASSLDGFGYNTGELFF
>TRBD1|TRBV28|once|TRBJ1-2
TGTGCCAGCAGCTCGGACAGGGGGGCAGGCTACACCTTC
CASSSDRGAGYTF
>-|TRBV10-3|-|TRBJ1-3
TGTGCCATCAGTGAGTCTGCGACAACTGGAAACACCATATATTTT
CAISESATTGNTIYF
>-|TRBV27|-|TRBJ2-7
TGTGCCAGCAGTTTCCTTGACAGGAGCTCCTACGAGCAGTACTTC
CASSFLDRSSYEQYF
>-|TRBV27|-|TRBJ1-1
TGTGCCAGCAGTTCCGGGAGGAACACTGAAGCTTTCTTT
CASSSGRNTEAFF
>-|TRBV6-6|-|TRBJ2-6
TGTGCCAGCAGTTGGCCACGCTCTGGGGCCAACGTCCTGACTTTC
CASSWPRSGANVLTF
>-|TRBV5-6|-|TRBJ1-4
TGTGCCAGCGGTCAGGGACTGGTTAATGAAAAACTGTTTTTT
CASGQGLVNEKLFF
>-|TRBV4-1|few|TRBJ1-2
TGCGCCAGCAGCCAAGATCGGGGAACGGATGGCTACACCTTC
CASSQDRGTDGYTF
>-|TRBV6-5|-|TRBJ2-7
TGTGCCAGCACCCGGACGGGGACCTACGAGCAGTACTTC
CASTRTGTYEQYF
>TRBD1|TRBV5-1|-|TRBJ2-2
TGCGCCAGCAGCCTGACGTCCCTCCGGGACAGGAGGGGAGCGAGGAACACCGGGGAGCTGTTTTTT
CASSLTSLRDRRGARNTGELFF
>-|TRBV7-9|-|TRBJ1-2
TGTGCCAGCAGCTCCGAGCCAAACTATGGCTACACCTTC
CASSSEPNYGYTF
>TRBD1|TRBV7-9|-|TRBJ1-6
TGTGCCAGCAGCTCTCGGACAGGGGAAGATTCACCCCTCCACTTT
CASSSRTGEDSPLHF
>TRBD1|TRBV7-8|-|TRBJ2-1
TGTGCCAGCAGCCGAACGGGACAGGGCACCTACAATGAGCAGTTCTTC
CASSRTGQGTYNEQFF
>-|TRBV2|-|TRBJ2-1
TGTGCCAGCAGTGAAAACCAGGGTTATTACAATGAGCAGTTCTTC
CASSENQGYYNEQFF
>TRBD2|TRBV28|-|TRBJ2-5
TGTGCCAGCAGTTTAGCGGGGGGCCTAAGACAAGAGACCCAGTACTTC
CASSLAGGLRQETQYF
>-|TRBV5-1|-|TRBJ1-5
TGCGCCAGCAGCACCTCAGGTCCTGAGCCCCAGCATTTT
CASSTSGPEPQHF
>-|TRBV4-3|-|TRBJ1-2
TGCGCCAGCAGCCCGAAGGAGGCAGTCCAGAACTATGGCTACACCTTC
CASSPKEAVQNYGYTF
>TRBD2|TRBV5-1|once|TRBJ2-2
TGCGCCAGCTTTTCCACCGGGACTAGCGCCGGGGAGCTGTTTTTT
CASFSTGTSAGELFF
>TRBD1|TRBV27|-|TRBJ1-6
TGTGCCAGCAGTTTAATAGGCGGACAGGTCTCCTATAATTCACCCCTCCACTTT
CASSLIGGQVSYNSPLHF
>-|TRBV12-3/TRBV12-4|-|TRBJ1-6
TGTGCCAGCACTCCGATCCGAGATTCACCCCTCCACTTT
CASTPIRDSPLHF
>TRBD1|TRBV5-6|-|TRBJ1-2
TGTGCCAGCAGCTTAGGGACAGGGGTTGGCTATGGCTACACCTTC
CASSLGTGVGYGYTF
>TRBD1|TRBV5-1|-|TRBJ1-2
TGCGCCAGCAGCTTGGAGGGACAGACTGGCTACACCTTC
CASSLEGQTGYTF
>-|TRBV25-1|-|TRBJ2-2
TGTGCCAGCAGTGATTTACACAATGGCGGGACCGGGGAGCTGTTTTTT
CASSDLHNGGTGELFF